Included here is one T cell receptor beta chain sequence, with context. Its antigen is unknown. Sequenced by immunoSEQ multiplex PCR; TCRdb stores in-frame clones only, minus some. Of approximately 90,000 clones in the sample, roughly 89% were seen once. The sample comes from a study of PD-L1 blockade in urothelial cancer. Study context: Enrolled patients had been treated previously with 0 to 3 chemotherapy regimens. Analyses used blood from 3 weeks (second dose) and 6 weeks after treatment start. Study results and caveats: In blood at 3 weeks, tumor-associated clones expanded more among patients with durable benefit.

This sample's time point: pretreatment peripheral blood. After removal of 0 bases from V and 5 bases from J, the junction contained 3 bases not matched to a gene. The CDR3 has 14 amino acids. The germline gives CDR1 SGHRS, CDR2 YFSETQ. The sequence derives from a man aged 60-69 years with urothelial cancer. Sequencing was performed on PBMCs, taken around atezolizumab (anti-PD-L1) treatment. This chain connects TRBV5-1 to TRBJ1-1, with 8 nucleotides matching TRBD1. The CDR3 DNA sequence: TGCGCCAGCAGCTTGGACAGGGGGAGAACTGAAGCTTTCTTT. This encodes CASSLDRGRTEAFF.